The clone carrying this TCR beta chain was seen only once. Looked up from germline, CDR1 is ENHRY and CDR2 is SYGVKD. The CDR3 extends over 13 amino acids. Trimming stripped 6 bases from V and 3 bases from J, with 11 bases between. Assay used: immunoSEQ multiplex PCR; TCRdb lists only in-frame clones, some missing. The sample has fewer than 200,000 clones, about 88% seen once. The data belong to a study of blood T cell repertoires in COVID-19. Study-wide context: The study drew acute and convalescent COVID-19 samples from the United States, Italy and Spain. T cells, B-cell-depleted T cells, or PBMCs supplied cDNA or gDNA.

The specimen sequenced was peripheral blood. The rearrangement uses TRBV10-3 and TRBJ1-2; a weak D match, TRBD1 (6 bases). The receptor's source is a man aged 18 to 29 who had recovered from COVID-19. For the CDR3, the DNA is TGTGCCATCAGCCCGGACAGCTACTATGGCTACACCTTC. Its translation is CAISPDSYYGYTF.